Each of the 11 T cell receptor beta chains below was sequenced from the same sample in a study of cytomegalovirus exposure and HLA in healthy donors (dated by TCRdb to about 2017). Receptor amplification or capture employed the immunoSEQ multiplex PCR assay. For the multiplex PCR, a mixture combining 60 forward primers for TCR Vbeta segments and 13 reverse primers for TCR Jbeta segments was used. TCRdb took this table from immuneACCESS and kept in-frame rearrangements with V and J called. Such tables lack part of the clones; where checked against another copy, unresolved V genes explain under half of the gap, and the rest is unexplained. This sample lists roughly 100,000 clones; 65% to 80% were detected once. Approximately 2.8% of the sample belongs to the ten largest clones. Sequences were obtained from PBMCs. The receptors were gathered from a woman aged 40 to 50 in good health and CMV-seronegative.

A few counts support this clone. The chain joins TRBV11-2 to TRBJ1-3; the D gene is possibly TRBD1 (6 bases). This CDR3 is 15 amino acids long. Trimming shortened V by 5 bases and J by 4 bases, and 15 bases separated the two germline ends. The germline gives CDR1 SGHAT, CDR2 FQNNGV. The CDR3: CASSTQGVEGNTIYF. For the CDR3, the DNA is TGTGCCAGCAGCACACAGGGAGTAGAGGGAAACACCATATATTTT.

This clone was counted once. The chain is built from TRBV9 and TRBJ2-1; a weak D match, TRBD2 (5 bases). Germline CDR1 SGDLS, CDR2 YYNGEE. V lost 3 bases and J lost 4, with 14 bases in between. The CDR3 runs to 15 residues. The CDR3 reads CASSAYGNQYNEQFF. As DNA, the CDR3 is TGTGCCAGCAGCGCGTACGGGAATCAATACAATGAGCAGTTCTTC.

This clone was observed a handful of times. V and J are TRBV28 and TRBJ1-1; 9 bases match TRBD1. The CDR3 consists of 17 residues. Germline V gives CDR1 MDHEN, CDR2 SYDVKM. V was clipped by 8 bases and J by 3 bases; unmatched bases: 16. CDR3 residues: CASCLQPGQGKDTEAFF. The CDR3 bases are TGTGCCAGCTGTCTCCAACCGGGACAGGGAAAGGACACTGAAGCTTTCTTT.

This chain links TRBV18 with TRBJ2-1; 7 bases match TRBD1. The V segment lost 2 bases and the J segment 5 bases; nucleotides outside the gene matches: 6. The germline V gene encodes CDR1 KGHSH and CDR2 LQKENI. This CDR3 has 15 residues. As DNA, the CDR3 is TGTGCCAGCTCACCAAGGCAGGGGGTGAACAATGAGCAGTTCTTC. Amino acid sequence: CASSPRQGVNNEQFF.

This clone turned up a few times. V is TRBV5-5 and J is TRBJ1-2; 7 bases are a match to TRBD1. V gave up 0 bases and J gave up 8 bases; unmatched junction bases: 10. Germline values: CDR1 SGHKS, CDR2 YYEKEE (reference sequence). The CDR3 is 15 amino acids. The CDR3 region has the DNA TGTGCCAGCAGCTTGGTCCCAGGGGGGACGACGGGCTACACCTTC. Protein product: CASSLVPGGTTGYTF.

This chain's CDR3 is CASSYRQGAGANTGELFF. The CDR3 DNA is TGTGCCAGCAGCTACCGACAGGGGGCGGGCGCGAACACCGGGGAGCTGTTTTTT. V is TRBV12-1 and J is TRBJ2-2; the D call in the table, TRBD1, was not verified against the DNA. TRBV12-1 is a pseudogene segment. The CDR3 runs to 18 residues.

CDR3: CASSRSGSVEQFF. The CDR3 DNA follows: TGTGCCAGCAGCCGGTCGGGATCAGTTGAGCAGTTCTTC. V is TRBV7-2 and J is TRBJ2-1, with D perhaps matching TRBD2 (5 bases). The germline gives CDR1 SGHTA, CDR2 FQGNSA. The CDR3 has 13 amino acids. V gave up 5 bases and J gave up 9 bases, with 14 bases separating them.

About this clone itself: An end of the junction differs from the germline gene, which may be a read error. The chain employs TRBV6-4 and TRBJ1-2; TRBD1 aligns across 7 bases. The germline V gene encodes CDR1 MRHNA and CDR2 SNTAGT. This CDR3 is built from 12 residues. DNA of the CDR3: TGTGCCTGCAGGGGGAGAAACTATGGCTACACCTTC. Its protein is CACRGRNYGYTF.

As concerns this clone: This same CDR3 is encoded by further DNA sequences in the sample. This chain links TRBV27 with TRBJ1-1; no clear D. The V and J ends lost 1 base and 0 bases respectively, with 9 bases between them. This CDR3 comprises 15 residues. Per germline, CDR1 MNHEY and CDR2 SMNVEV (reference sequence). CDR3 sequence reads: CASSLLGGMNTEAFF. The CDR3 nucleotides are TGTGCCAGCAGTTTATTGGGAGGGATGAACACTGAAGCTTTCTTT.

The genes are TRBV5-5 and TRBJ1-2; TRBD1 agrees at 9 bases. The CDR3 is 15 amino acids. Germline CDR1 reads SGHKS; CDR2 reads YYEKEE (reference sequence). Trimming removed 3 bases from V and 4 bases from J; junction bases left unmatched: 7. The CDR3 loop is CASSSWTGDVYGYTF. For the CDR3, the DNA is TGTGCCAGCAGCTCTTGGACAGGGGACGTCTATGGCTACACCTTC.

The chain carries TRBV6-6 and TRBJ2-2, with 11 bases identical to TRBD2. Germline V lookup: CDR1 MNHNY, CDR2 SVGAGI (reference sequence). The CDR3 sequence is 16 residues long. The junction had 8 bases not matched to a gene; V was cut back by 5 bases and J by 6 bases. CDR3 sequence: CASSPRGLAASGELFF. The CDR3 DNA sequence: TGTGCCAGCAGTCCCAGGGGACTAGCGGCGTCCGGGGAGCTGTTTTTT.